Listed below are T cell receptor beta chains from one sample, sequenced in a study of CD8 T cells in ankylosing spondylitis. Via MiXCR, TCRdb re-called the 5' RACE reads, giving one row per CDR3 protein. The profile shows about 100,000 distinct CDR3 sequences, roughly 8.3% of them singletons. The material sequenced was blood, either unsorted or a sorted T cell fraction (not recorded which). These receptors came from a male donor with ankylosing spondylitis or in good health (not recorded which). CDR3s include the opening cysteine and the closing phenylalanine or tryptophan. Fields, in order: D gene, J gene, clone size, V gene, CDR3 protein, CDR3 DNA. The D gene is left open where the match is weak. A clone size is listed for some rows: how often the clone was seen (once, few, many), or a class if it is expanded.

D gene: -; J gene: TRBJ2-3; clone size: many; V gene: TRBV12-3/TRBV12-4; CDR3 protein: CASSLAQGEDTQYF; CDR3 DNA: TGTGCCAGCAGTTTAGCCCAGGGTGAAGATACGCAGTATTTT
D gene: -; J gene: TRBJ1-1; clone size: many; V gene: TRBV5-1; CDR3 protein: CASSLSGPNTEAFF; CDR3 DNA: TGCGCCAGCAGCCTCTCCGGGCCCAACACTGAAGCTTTCTTT
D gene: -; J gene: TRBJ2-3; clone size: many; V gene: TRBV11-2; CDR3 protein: CASSPIAASTDTQYF; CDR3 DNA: TGTGCCAGCAGTCCCATAGCGGCTAGCACAGATACGCAGTATTTT
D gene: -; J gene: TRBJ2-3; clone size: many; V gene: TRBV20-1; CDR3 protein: CSARDLDPAGGDTQYF; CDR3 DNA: TGCAGTGCTAGAGATCTTGACCCTGCAGGAGGGGATACGCAGTATTTT
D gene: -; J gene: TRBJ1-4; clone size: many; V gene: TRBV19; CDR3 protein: CASSIGIERKLVF; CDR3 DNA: TGTGCCAGTAGTATAGGTATCGAGCGCAAACTGGTTTTT
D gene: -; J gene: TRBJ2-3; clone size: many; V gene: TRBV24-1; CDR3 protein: CATSGAEDTQYF; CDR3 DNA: TGTGCCACCAGTGGGGCGGAAGATACGCAGTATTTT
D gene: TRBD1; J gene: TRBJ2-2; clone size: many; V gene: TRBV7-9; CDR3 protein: CASSLGQGTTGELFF; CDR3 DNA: TGTGCCAGCAGCCTAGGACAGGGAACAACCGGGGAGCTGTTTTTT
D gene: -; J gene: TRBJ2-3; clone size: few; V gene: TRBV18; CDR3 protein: CASSPPGADTQYF; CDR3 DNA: TGTGCCAGCTCACCACCGGGGGCAGATACGCAGTATTTT
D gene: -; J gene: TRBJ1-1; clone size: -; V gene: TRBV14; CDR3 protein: CASSPRRDTEAFF; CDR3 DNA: TGTGCCAGCAGCCCTAGGCGGGACACTGAAGCTTTCTTT
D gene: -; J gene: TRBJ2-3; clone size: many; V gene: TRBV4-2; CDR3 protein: CASSPLGAGGTDTQYF; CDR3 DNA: TGTGCCAGCAGCCCCCTGGGGGCGGGGGGCACAGATACGCAGTATTTT
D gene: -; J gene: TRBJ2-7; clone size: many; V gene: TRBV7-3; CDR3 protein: CASSLDGVEQYF; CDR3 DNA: TGTGCCAGCAGCCTTGACGGAGTCGAGCAGTACTTC
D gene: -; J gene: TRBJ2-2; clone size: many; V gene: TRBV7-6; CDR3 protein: CASRSRAAHTGELFF; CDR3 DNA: TGTGCCAGCAGATCGAGAGCGGCTCACACCGGGGAGCTGTTTTTT
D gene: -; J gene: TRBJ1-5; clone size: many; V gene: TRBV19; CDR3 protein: CAGGGGSNQPQHF; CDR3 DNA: TGTGCGGGCGGAGGCGGAAGCAATCAGCCCCAGCATTTT
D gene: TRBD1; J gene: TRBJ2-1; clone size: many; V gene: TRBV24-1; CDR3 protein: CATSRGQGYNEQFF; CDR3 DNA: TGTGCCACCAGTAGGGGACAGGGCTACAATGAGCAGTTCTTC
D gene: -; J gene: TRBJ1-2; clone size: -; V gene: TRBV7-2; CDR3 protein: CASSPGHTNYGYTF; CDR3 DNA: TGTGCCAGCAGCCCGGGACATACTAACTATGGCTACACCTTC
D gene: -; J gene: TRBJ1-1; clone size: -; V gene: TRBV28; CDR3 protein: CASSSPGTTEAFF; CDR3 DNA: TGTGCCAGCAGTTCCCCAGGGACTACTGAAGCTTTCTTT
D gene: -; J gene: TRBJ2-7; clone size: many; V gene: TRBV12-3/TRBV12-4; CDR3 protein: CASSLSRANEQYF; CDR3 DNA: TGTGCCAGCAGTTTGTCCAGGGCTAACGAGCAGTACTTC
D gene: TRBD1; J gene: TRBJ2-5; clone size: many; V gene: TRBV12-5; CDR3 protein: CASGLTGGVETQYF; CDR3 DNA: TGTGCTAGTGGCCTAACAGGGGGTGTTGAGACCCAGTACTTC
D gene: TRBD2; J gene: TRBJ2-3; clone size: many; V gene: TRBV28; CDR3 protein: CASSLASGGADTQYF; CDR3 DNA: TGTGCCAGCAGTTTAGCTAGCGGGGGGGCAGATACGCAGTATTTT
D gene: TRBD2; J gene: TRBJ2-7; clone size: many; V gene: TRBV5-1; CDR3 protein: CASSSAPSGTFEQYF; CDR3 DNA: TGCGCCAGCAGCTCGGCGCCAAGCGGGACCTTTGAGCAGTACTTC
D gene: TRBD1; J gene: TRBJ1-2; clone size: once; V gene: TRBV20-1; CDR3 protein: CSAWGGGLGGYTF; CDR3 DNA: TGCAGTGCCTGGGGAGGGGGCCTCGGGGGCTACACCTTC
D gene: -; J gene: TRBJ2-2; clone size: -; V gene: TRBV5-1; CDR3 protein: CASSLRDTASGGELFF; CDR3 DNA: TGCGCCAGCAGCTTACGGGACACCGCTTCTGGCGGGGAGCTGTTTTTT
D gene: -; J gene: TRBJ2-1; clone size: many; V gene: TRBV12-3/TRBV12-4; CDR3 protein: CASTQPEKDYNEQFF; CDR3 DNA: TGTGCCAGTACCCAGCCGGAGAAAGACTACAATGAGCAGTTCTTC
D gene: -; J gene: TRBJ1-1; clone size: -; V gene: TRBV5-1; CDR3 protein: CASSDQGNTEAFF; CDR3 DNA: TGCGCCAGCAGCGATCAGGGGAACACTGAAGCTTTCTTT
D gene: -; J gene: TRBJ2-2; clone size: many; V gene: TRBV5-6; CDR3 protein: CASSLPSAGTGELFF; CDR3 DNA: TGTGCCAGCAGCTTGCCTAGCGCTGGCACCGGGGAGCTGTTTTTT
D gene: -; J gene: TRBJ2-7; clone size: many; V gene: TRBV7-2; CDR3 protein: CASSLGGPDYEQYF; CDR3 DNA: TGTGCCAGCAGCTTAGGGGGTCCTGACTACGAGCAGTACTTC
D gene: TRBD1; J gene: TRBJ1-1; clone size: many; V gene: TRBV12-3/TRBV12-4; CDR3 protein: CASSFGTANTEAFF; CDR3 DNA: TGTGCCAGCAGTTTCGGGACAGCTAACACTGAAGCTTTCTTT
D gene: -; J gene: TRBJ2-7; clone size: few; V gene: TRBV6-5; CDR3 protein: CASSYRIRSYEQYF; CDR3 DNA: TGTGCCAGCAGTTACAGGATCCGCTCCTACGAGCAGTACTTC
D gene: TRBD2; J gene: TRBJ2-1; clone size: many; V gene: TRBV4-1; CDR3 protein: CASSQEPAGGPIYNEQFF; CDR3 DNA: TGCGCCAGCAGCCAAGAACCAGCGGGAGGGCCAATTTACAATGAGCAGTTCTTC
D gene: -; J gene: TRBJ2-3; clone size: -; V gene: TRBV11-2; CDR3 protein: CASSLDGVNGVDTQYF; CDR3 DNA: TGTGCCAGCAGCTTAGATGGGGTAAACGGTGTAGATACGCAGTATTTT
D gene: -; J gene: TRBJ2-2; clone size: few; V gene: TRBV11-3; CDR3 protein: CASSPESIGELFF; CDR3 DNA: TGTGCCAGCAGCCCCGAGTCCATCGGGGAGCTGTTTTTT
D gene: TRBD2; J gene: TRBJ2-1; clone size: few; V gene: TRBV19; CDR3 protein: CASSINGRALRDEQFF; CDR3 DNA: TGTGCCAGTAGTATCAACGGGAGGGCATTGCGCGATGAGCAGTTCTTC
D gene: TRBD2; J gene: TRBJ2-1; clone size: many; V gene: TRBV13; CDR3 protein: CASSFGTTNEQFF; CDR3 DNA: TGTGCCAGCAGTTTCGGGACTACCAATGAGCAGTTCTTC
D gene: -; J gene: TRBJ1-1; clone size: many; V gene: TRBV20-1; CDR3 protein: CSAESRTSNTEAFF; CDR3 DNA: TGCAGTGCTGAGAGCCGGACATCGAACACTGAAGCTTTCTTT
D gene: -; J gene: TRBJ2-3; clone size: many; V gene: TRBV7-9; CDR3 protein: CASSFSRDTQYF; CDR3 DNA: TGTGCCAGCAGCTTTTCCAGAGATACGCAGTATTTT
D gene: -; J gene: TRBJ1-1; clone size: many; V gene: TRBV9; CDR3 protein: CASSGGGDGEAFF; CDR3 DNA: TGTGCCAGCAGCGGGGGGGGGGACGGAGAAGCTTTCTTT
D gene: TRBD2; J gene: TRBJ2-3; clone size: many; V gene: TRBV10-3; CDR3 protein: CAISTSGESPDTQYF; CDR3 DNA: TGTGCCATCAGTACTAGCGGAGAATCCCCAGATACGCAGTATTTT
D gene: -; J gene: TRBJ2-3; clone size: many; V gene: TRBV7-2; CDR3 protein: CASSSGTQGQTDTQYF; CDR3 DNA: TGTGCCAGCAGTTCCGGGACTCAAGGACAGACAGATACGCAGTATTTT
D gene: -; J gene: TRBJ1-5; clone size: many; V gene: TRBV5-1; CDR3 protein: CASSLGPESANPQHF; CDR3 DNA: TGCGCCAGCAGCTTGGGACCTGAGTCAGCGAATCCCCAGCATTTT
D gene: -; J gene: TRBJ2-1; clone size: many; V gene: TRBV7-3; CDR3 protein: CASSSSGLYNEQFF; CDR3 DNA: TGTGCCAGCAGCTCAAGCGGACTCTACAATGAGCAGTTCTTC
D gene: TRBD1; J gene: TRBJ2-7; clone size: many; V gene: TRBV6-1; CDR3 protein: CASSGDRDREQYF; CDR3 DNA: TGTGCCAGCAGTGGTGACAGGGACCGCGAGCAGTACTTC
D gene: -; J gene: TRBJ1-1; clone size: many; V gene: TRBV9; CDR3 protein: CASSPRGDTEAFF; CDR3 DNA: TGTGCCAGCAGCCCCCGGGGGGACACTGAAGCTTTCTTT